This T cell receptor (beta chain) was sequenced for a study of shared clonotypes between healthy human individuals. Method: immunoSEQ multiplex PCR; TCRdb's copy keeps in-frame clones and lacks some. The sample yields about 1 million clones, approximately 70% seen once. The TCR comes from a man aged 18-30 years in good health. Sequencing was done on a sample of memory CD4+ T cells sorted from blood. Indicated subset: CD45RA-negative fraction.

This chain's CDR3 is CASSEAGRGLGGYTF. The DNA of the CDR3 is TGTGCCAGCAGTGAAGCGGGCAGGGGGCTCGGTGGCTACACCTTC. The J gene is TRBJ1-2, the V gene TRBV6-1, with TRBD1 identical over 8 bases. The ends lost 0 bases at V and 7 bases at J; junction bases unmatched: 7. The V gene's germline CDR1 is MNHNS and CDR2 SASEGT. The CDR3 is 15 residues long.